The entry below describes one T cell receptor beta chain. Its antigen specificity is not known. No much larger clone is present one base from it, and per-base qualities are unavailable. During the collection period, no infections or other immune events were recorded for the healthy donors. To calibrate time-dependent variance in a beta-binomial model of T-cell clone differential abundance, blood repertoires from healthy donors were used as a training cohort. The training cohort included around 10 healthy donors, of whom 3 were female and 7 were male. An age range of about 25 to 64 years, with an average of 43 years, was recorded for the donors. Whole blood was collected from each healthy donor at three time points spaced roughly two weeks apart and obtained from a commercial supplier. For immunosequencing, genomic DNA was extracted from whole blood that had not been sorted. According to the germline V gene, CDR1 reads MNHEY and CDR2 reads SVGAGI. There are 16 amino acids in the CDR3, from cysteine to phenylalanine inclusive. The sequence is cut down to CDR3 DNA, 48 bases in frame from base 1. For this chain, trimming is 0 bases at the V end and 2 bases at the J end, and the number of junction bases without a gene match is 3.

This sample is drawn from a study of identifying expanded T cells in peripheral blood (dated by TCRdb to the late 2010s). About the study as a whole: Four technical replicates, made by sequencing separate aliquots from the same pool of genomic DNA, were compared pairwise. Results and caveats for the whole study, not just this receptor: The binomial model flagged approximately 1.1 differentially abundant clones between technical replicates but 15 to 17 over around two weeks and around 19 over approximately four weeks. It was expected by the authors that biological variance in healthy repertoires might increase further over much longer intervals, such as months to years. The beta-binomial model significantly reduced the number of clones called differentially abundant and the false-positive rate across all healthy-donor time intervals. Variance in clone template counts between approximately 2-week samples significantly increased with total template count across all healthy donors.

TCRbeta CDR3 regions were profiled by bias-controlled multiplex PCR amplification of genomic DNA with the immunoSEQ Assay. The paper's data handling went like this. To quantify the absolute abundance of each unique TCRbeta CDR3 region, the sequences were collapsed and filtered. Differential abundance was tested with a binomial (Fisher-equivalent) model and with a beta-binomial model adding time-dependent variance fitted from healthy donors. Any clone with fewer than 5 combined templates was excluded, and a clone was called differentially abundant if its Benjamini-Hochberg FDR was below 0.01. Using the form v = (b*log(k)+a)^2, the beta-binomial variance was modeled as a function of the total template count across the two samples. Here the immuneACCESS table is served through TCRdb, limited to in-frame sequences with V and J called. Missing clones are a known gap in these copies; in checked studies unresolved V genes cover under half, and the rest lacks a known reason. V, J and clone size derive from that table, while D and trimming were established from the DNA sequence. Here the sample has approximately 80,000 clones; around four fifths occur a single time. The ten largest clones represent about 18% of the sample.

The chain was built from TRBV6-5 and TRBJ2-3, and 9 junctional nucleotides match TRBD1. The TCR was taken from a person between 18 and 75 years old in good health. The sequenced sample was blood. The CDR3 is CASSYSGTGPTDTQYF. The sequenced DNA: TGTGCCAGCAGTTACTCCGGGACAGGGCCCACAGATACGCAGTATTTT.